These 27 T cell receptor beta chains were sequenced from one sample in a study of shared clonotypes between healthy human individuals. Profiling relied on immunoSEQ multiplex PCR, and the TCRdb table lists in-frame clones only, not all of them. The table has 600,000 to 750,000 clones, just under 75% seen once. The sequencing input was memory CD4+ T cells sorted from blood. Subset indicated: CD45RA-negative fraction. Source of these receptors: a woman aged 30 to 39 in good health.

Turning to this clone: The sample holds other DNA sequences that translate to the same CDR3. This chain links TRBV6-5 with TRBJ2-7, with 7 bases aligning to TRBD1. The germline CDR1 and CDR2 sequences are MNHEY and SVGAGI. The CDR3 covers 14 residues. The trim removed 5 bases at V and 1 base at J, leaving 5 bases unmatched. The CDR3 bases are TGTGCCAGCAGTCGAGGACAGGCATCCTACGAGCAGTACTTC. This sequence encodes CASSRGQASYEQYF.

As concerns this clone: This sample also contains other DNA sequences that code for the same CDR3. CDR3 amino acids: CASSLETYNEQFF. CDR3 sequence (DNA): TGCGCCAGCAGCTTGGAGACATACAATGAGCAGTTCTTC. The chain recombines TRBV5-1 with TRBJ2-1, with unresolved D. V lost 0 bases and J lost 4, with 5 bases in between. Germline CDR1 SGHRS, CDR2 YFSETQ. CDR3 length equals 13 residues.

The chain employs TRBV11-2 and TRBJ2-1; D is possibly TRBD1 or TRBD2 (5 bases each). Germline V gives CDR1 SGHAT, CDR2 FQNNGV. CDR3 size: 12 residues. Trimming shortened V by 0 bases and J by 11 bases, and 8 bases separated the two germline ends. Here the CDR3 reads CASSLERDQQFF. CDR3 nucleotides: TGTGCCAGCAGCTTAGAACGGGACCAGCAGTTCTTC. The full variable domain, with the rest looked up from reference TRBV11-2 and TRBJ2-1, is EAGVAQSPRYKIIEKRQSVAFWCNPISGHATLYWYQQILGQGPKLLIQFQNNGVVDDSQLPKDRFSAERLKGVDSTLKIQPAKLEDSAVYLCASSLERDQQFFGPGTRLTVL.

The CDR3 is CASSYSSTGGLTEAFF. The DNA for the CDR3 is TGTGCCAGCAGTTACTCGTCGACAGGGGGCCTCACTGAAGCTTTCTTT. The rearrangement joins TRBV6-5 to TRBJ1-1, with 10 bases fitting TRBD1. CDR1 is MNHEY, CDR2 SVGAGI, per germline. The CDR3 has 16 amino acids. J was trimmed by 4 bases and V by 0 bases; bases with no gene match: 5.

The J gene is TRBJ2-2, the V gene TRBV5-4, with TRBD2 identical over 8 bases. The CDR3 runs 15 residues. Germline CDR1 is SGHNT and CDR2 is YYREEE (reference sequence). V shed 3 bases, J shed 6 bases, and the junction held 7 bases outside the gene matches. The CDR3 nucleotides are TGTGCCAGCAGCTCCACTAGCGGCGGGCCCGGGGAGCTGTTTTTT. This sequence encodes CASSSTSGGPGELFF. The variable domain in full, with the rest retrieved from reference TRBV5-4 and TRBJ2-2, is ETGVTQSPTHLIKTRGQQVTLRCSSQSGHNTVSWYQQALGQGPQFIFQYYREEENGRGNFPPRFSGLQFPNYSSELNVNALELDDSALYLCASSSTSGGPGELFFGEGSRLTVL.

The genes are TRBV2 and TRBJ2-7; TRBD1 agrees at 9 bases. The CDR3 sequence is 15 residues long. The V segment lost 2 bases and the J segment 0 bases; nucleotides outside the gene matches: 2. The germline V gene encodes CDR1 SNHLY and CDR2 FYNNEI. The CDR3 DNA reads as TGTGCCAGCAGTGAATGGGACAGGGACTCCTACGAGCAGTACTTC. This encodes CASSEWDRDSYEQYF.

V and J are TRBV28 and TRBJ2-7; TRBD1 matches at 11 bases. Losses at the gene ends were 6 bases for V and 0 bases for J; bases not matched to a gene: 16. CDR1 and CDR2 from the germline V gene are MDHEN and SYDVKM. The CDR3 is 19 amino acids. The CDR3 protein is CASRPPAGQGALSSYEQYF. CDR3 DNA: TGTGCCAGCAGACCTCCCGCCGGACAGGGGGCCCTTAGCTCCTACGAGCAGTACTTC.

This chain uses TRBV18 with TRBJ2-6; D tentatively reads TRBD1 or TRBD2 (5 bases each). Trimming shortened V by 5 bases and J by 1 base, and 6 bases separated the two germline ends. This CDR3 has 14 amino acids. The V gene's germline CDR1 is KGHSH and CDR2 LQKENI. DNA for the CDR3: TGTGCCAGCTCATGGGGGTCTGGGGCCAACGTCCTGACTTTC. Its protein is CASSWGSGANVLTF.

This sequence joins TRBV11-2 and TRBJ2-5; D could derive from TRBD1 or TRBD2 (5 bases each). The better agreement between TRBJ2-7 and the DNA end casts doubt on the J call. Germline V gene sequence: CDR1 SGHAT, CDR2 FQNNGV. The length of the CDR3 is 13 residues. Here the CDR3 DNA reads TGTGCCAGCAGCTTAGCTCGAGGGGTCGAGCAGTACTTC. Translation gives CASSLARGVEQYF.

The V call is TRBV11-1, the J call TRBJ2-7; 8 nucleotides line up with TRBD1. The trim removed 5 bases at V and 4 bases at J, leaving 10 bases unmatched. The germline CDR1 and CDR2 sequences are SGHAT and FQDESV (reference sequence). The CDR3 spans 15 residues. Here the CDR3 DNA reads TGTGCCAGCAGCCTACAGGGGGAGATGATGTACGAGCAGTACTTC. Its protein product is CASSLQGEMMYEQYF.

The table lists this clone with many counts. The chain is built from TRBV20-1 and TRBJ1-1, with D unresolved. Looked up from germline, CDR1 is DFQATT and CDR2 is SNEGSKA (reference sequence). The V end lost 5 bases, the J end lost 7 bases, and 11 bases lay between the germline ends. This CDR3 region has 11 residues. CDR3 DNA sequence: TGCAGTGCTCTTACCGAGGTTGAAGCTTTCTTT. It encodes CSALTEVEAFF.

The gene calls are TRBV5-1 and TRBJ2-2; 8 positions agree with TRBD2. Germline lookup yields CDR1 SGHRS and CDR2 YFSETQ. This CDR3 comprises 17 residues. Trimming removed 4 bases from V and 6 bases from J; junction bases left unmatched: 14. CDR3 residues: CASSLTGTREGSGELFF. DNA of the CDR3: TGCGCCAGCAGCCTAACTGGGACTAGGGAGGGGTCCGGGGAGCTGTTTTTT.

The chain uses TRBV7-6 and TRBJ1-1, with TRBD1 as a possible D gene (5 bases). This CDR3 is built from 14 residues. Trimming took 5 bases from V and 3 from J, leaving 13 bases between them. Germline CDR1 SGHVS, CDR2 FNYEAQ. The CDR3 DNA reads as TGTGCCAGCAGCGCGTACATGACAGACACTGAAGCTTTCTTT. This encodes CASSAYMTDTEAFF.

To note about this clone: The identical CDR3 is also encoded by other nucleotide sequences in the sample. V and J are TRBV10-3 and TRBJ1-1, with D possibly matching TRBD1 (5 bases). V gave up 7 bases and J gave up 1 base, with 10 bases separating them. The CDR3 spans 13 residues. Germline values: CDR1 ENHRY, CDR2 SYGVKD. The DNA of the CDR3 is TGTGCCATCACCTCAACAGGGAACACTGAAGCTTTCTTT. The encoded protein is CAITSTGNTEAFF.

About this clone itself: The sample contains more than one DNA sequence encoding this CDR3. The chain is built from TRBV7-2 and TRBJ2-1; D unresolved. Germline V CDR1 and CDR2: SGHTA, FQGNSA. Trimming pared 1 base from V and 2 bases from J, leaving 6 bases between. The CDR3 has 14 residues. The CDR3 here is CASSLDSTYNEQFF. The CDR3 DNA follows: TGTGCCAGCAGCTTAGACAGTACCTACAATGAGCAGTTCTTC.

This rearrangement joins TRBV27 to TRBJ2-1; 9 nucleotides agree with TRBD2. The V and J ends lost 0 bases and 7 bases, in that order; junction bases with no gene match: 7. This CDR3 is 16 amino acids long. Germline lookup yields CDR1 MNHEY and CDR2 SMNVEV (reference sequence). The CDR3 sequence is CASSLSPLAGKNEQFF. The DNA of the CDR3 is TGTGCCAGCAGTTTATCTCCCCTAGCGGGAAAGAATGAGCAGTTCTTC.

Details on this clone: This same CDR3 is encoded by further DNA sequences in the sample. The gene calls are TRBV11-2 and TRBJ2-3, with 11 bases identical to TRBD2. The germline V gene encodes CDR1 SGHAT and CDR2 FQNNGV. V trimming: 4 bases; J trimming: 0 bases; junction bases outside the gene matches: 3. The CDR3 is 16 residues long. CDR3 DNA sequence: TGTGCCAGCAGCTCCTTAGCGGGAGGGAGCACAGATACGCAGTATTTT. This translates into CASSSLAGGSTDTQYF.

The CDR3, as DNA: TGTGCCAGCAGCCCAGGACAGGGTTTCTTGTACGAGCAGTACTTC. This translates into CASSPGQGFLYEQYF. The chain uses TRBV7-2 and TRBJ2-7; 8 bases are shared with TRBD1. Germline V gives CDR1 SGHTA, CDR2 FQGNSA. The CDR3 totals 15 residues. V lost 5 bases, J lost 4 bases, and 10 bases stayed unmatched.

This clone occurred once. CDR3 in DNA: TGTGCCAGCAGCACGGGACAGGGGGCCCACGAGCAGTACTTC. Its translation is CASSTGQGAHEQYF. The rearrangement uses TRBV9 and TRBJ2-7; 12 nucleotides match TRBD1. The V and J ends lost 4 bases and 5 bases, in that order; junction bases with no gene match: 4. The CDR3 covers 14 residues. Germline-derived CDR1 and CDR2 are SGDLS and YYNGEE.

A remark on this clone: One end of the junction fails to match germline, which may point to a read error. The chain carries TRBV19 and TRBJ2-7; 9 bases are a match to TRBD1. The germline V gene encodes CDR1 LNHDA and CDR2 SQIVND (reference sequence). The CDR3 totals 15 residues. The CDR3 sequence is CASSYAGQGSHEQYF. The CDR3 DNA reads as TGTGCCAGTAGTTACGCGGGACAGGGCTCCCACGAGCAGTACTTC.

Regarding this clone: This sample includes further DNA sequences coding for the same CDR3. CDR3 sequence reads: CAWRPGSQETQYF. CDR3 DNA: TGTGCCTGGAGACCTGGTAGCCAAGAGACCCAGTACTTC. The chain links TRBV30 to TRBJ2-5, with unresolved D. Trimming stripped 3 bases from V and 1 base from J, with 9 bases between. In germline, CDR1 is GTSNPN, CDR2 SVGIG (reference sequence). This CDR3 comprises 13 residues.

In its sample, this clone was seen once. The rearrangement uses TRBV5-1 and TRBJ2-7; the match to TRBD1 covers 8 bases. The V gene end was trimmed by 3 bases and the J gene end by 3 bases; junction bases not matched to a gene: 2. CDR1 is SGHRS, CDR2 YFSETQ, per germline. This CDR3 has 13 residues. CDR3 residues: CASSWGQDYEQYF. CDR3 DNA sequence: TGCGCCAGCAGCTGGGGACAGGACTACGAGCAGTACTTC.

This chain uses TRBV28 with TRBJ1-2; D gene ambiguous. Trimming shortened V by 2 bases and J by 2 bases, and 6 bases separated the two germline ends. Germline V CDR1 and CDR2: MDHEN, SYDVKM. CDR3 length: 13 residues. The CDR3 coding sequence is TGTGCCAGCAGTTTACCACAGAACTATGGCTACACCTTC. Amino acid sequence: CASSLPQNYGYTF.

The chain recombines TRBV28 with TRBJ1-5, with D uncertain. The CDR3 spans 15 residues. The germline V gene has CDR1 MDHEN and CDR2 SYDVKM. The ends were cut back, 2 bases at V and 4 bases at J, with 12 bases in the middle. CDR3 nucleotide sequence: TGTGCCAGCAGTTTAGCGCCCGGATTGAATCAGCCCCAGCATTTT. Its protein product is CASSLAPGLNQPQHF.

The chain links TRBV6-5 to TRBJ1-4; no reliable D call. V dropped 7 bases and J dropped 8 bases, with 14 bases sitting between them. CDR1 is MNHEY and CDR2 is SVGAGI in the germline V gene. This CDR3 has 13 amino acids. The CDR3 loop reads CASKRTPGEKLFF. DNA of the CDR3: TGTGCCAGCAAGCGGACTCCGGGGGAAAAACTGTTTTTT.

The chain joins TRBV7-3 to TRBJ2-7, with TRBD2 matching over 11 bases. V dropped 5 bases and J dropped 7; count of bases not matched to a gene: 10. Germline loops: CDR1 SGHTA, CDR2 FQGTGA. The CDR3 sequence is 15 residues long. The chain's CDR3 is CASSRGLAEPGEQYF. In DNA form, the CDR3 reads TGTGCCAGCAGCCGGGGACTAGCGGAGCCTGGAGAGCAGTACTTC.

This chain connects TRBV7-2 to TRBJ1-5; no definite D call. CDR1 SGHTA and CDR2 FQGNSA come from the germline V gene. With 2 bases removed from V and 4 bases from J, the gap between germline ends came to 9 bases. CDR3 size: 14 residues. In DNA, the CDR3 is TGTGCCAGCAGCTTAAGGGAAGGGAATCAGCCCCAGCATTTT. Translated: CASSLREGNQPQHF.